These 31 T cell receptor beta chains were sequenced from one sample in a study of control samples from healthy donors and cancer patients. Repertoires were generated with immunoSEQ multiplex PCR, while TCRdb's copy carries only in-frame clones and drops some. The sample includes around 68,000 clones, more than 80% of them seen just once. The sample was blood. The receptors shown here come from a man in his 60s in good health.

A remark on this clone: A junction end diverges from the germline sequence, so it may reflect a read error. The chain recombines TRBV5-1 with TRBJ2-1; 9 bases fit TRBD1. The germline CDR1 and CDR2 sequences are SGHRS and YFSETQ. CDR3 length: 15 amino acids. The CDR3: CASSLGDTGGTSLLF. The CDR3 coding sequence is TGCGCCAGCAGCTTGGGGGACACAGGGGGCACTAGCTTGCTCTTC.

This chain links TRBV7-8 with TRBJ2-7, with 9 bases identical to TRBD1. Trimming removed 10 bases from V and 5 bases from J; junction bases left unmatched: 9. Germline V gene data show CDR1 as SGHVS and CDR2 as FQNEAQ. The CDR3 length is 13 residues. The CDR3 reads CATKTGGIDEQYF. The CDR3 coding sequence is TGTGCCACCAAGACAGGGGGTATCGACGAGCAGTACTTC.

This chain links TRBV27 with TRBJ1-5; TRBD1 is a possible D gene (6 bases). Trimming stripped 5 bases from V and 6 bases from J, with 17 bases between. From germline, CDR1 is MNHEY and CDR2 SMNVEV (reference sequence). CDR3 length equals 15 residues. CDR3 nucleotides: TGTGCCAGCAGTCCCGAGTGGGGGGGCCGTCAGCCCCAGCATTTT. Its translation: CASSPEWGGRQPQHF.

The V and J genes are TRBV10-3 and TRBJ2-1; 14 nucleotides line up with TRBD2. Germline values: CDR1 ENHRY, CDR2 SYGVKD. Losses at the gene ends were 6 bases for V and 11 bases for J; bases not matched to a gene: 9. The CDR3 totals 15 residues. CDR3 amino acids: CAISVGTSGGPQQFF. The CDR3 nucleotides read TGTGCCATCAGCGTCGGGACTAGCGGGGGCCCTCAGCAGTTCTTC.

V gene TRBV29-1 combines with J gene TRBJ2-7, with 10 bases matching TRBD1. The CDR3 sequence is 12 residues long. The germline V gene has CDR1 SQVTM and CDR2 ANQGSEA. With V trimmed by 6 bases and J by 2 bases, 1 base remained unmatched. CDR3 in DNA: TGCAGCGTAGGACAGGGGGCCTACGAGCAGTACTTC. Translation gives CSVGQGAYEQYF.

The chain joins TRBV4-3 to TRBJ1-2; TRBD1 aligns across 7 bases. V trimming: 0 bases; J trimming: 5 bases; junction bases outside the gene matches: 6. In germline, CDR1 is LGHNA, CDR2 YSLEER. The CDR3 has 15 amino acids. The CDR3 DNA reads as TGCGCCAGCAGCCAAGATGGGGACAGAGGTTATGGCTACACCTTC. Residues: CASSQDGDRGYGYTF.

This chain joins TRBV19 and TRBJ2-3; the D is unclear. Trimming cost V 4 bases and J 4 bases, with 12 bases left between them. The CDR3 has 14 residues. Germline lookup yields CDR1 LNHDA and CDR2 SQIVND (reference sequence). CDR3: CASSTPYRADTQYF. CDR3 bases: TGTGCCAGTAGTACCCCCTATAGAGCAGATACGCAGTATTTT.

The genes are TRBV11-2 and TRBJ1-4; D is unresolved. The germline gives CDR1 SGHAT, CDR2 FQNNGV. V was clipped by 5 bases and J by 6 bases, with 10 bases between them. The CDR3 is 13 amino acids. The CDR3 DNA reads TGTGCCAGCAGCGGGCAACGCTATGAAAAACTGTTTTTT. Translated: CASSGQRYEKLFF.

The chain has TRBV15 and TRBJ2-7, with 7 nucleotides matching TRBD2. CDR1 LNHNV and CDR2 YYDKDF come from the germline V gene (reference sequence). V lost 5 bases and J lost 2; bases outside the gene matches: 3. The CDR3 sequence is 13 residues long. CDR3 DNA: TGTGCCACCAGCGCCGGGACTACCTACGAGCAGTACTTC. Translating gives CATSAGTTYEQYF.

The chain links TRBV7-6 to TRBJ2-1; TRBD2 is a possible D gene (6 bases). Trimming took 5 bases from V and 1 from J, leaving 12 bases between them. The CDR3 contains 15 residues. Germline CDR1 reads SGHVS; CDR2 reads FNYEAQ. The CDR3 reads CASSPRLVSYNEQFF. CDR3 DNA: TGTGCCAGCAGCCCTCGACTAGTTTCCTACAATGAGCAGTTCTTC.

This clone was counted only a few times. This chain connects TRBV7-2 to TRBJ1-2; D ambiguous. In germline, CDR1 is SGHTA, CDR2 FQGNSA. This CDR3 region has 16 residues. V lost 2 bases and J lost 4, with 17 bases in between. The CDR3 region is CASSLHARGYTYGYTF. For the CDR3, the DNA is TGTGCCAGCAGCTTACACGCGAGAGGTTATACCTATGGCTACACCTTC.

The chain uses TRBV6-6 and TRBJ2-1, with a possible D match to TRBD1 (5 bases). V lost 10 bases to trimming and J lost 2 bases, with 15 bases between them. CDR3 length equals 14 residues. Germline V lookup: CDR1 MNHNY, CDR2 SVGAGI (reference sequence). In DNA form, the CDR3 reads TGTGCCACGTACCCTTTAGGGGCCTACAATGAGCAGTTCTTC. It is translated as CATYPLGAYNEQFF.

This clone occurred a few times. The V gene is TRBV6-5, the J gene TRBJ1-5, with TRBD1 matching over 8 bases. This CDR3 comprises 14 residues. Germline V gene lookup returns CDR1 MNHEY and CDR2 SVGAGI. V lost 6 bases, J lost 3 bases, and 4 bases stayed unmatched. The CDR3 region is CASRMTGDNQPQHF. The CDR3 coding sequence is TGTGCCAGCAGGATGACAGGGGACAATCAGCCCCAGCATTTT.

V usage is TRBV27 and J usage is TRBJ1-1; unclear D gene. The germline CDR1 and CDR2 sequences are MNHEY and SMNVEV (reference sequence). This CDR3 is built from 15 residues. Trimming took 3 bases from V and 1 from J, leaving 12 bases between them. CDR3 DNA sequence: TGTGCCAGCAGTTTCCCCGCCAAACCGAACACTGAAGCTTTCTTT. It codes for CASSFPAKPNTEAFF.

V gene TRBV19 combines with J gene TRBJ1-2; D call uncertain. This CDR3 has 13 residues. Germline CDR1 and CDR2: LNHDA and SQIVND (reference sequence). The V and J ends lost 5 bases and 13 bases respectively, with 20 bases between them. CDR3 bases: TGTGCCAGTAGTCCCGGGAGCCGGGAGCGTCCCACCTTC. Residues: CASSPGSRERPTF. Looking up the rest from reference TRBV19 and TRBJ1-2 gives the full variable domain: DGGITQSPKYLFRKEGQNVTLSCEQNLNHDAMYWYRQDPGQGLRLIYYSQIVNDFQKGDIAEGYSVSREKKESFPLTVTSAQKNPTAFYLCASSPGSRERPTFGSGTRLTVV.

The chain carries TRBV4-1 and TRBJ2-4, with 10 bases fitting TRBD2. The junction had 9 bases not matched to a gene; V was cut back by 0 bases and J by 7 bases. This CDR3 region has 17 residues. The germline V gene encodes CDR1 MGHRA and CDR2 YSYEKL. The CDR3, as DNA: TGCGCCAGCAGCCAAGATGGGGGAGGACTAGCGGTTAACATTCAGTACTTC. Amino acids: CASSQDGGGLAVNIQYF.

This rearrangement joins TRBV29-1 to TRBJ2-7; 10 nucleotides align to TRBD1. The CDR3 has 13 amino acids. Per the germline V gene, CDR1 is SQVTM and CDR2 is ANQGSEA. V dropped 5 bases and J dropped 5; count of bases not matched to a gene: 6. The CDR3 protein is CSVLRDRGNEQYF. CDR3 DNA sequence: TGCAGCGTTCTCCGGGACAGGGGCAACGAGCAGTACTTC.

The chain links TRBV11-2 to TRBJ2-1, with 11 bases that match TRBD2. V gave up 5 bases and J gave up 7 bases; unmatched junction bases: 7. Germline CDR1 SGHAT, CDR2 FQNNGV. CDR3 size: 15 residues. The CDR3 here is CASSTGLAAGNEQFF. DNA of the CDR3: TGTGCCAGCAGCACGGGACTAGCGGCCGGGAATGAGCAGTTCTTC.

This clone was found once. This chain links TRBV9 with TRBJ2-3; 8 bases agree with TRBD1. V lost 4 bases to trimming and J lost 4 bases; unmatched junction nucleotides: 2. Germline CDR1 and CDR2: SGDLS and YYNGEE. This CDR3 region has 13 residues. The CDR3 coding sequence is TGTGCCAGCAGCCAGACAGGGGCAGATACGCAGTATTTT. Protein product: CASSQTGADTQYF.

V usage is TRBV19 and J usage is TRBJ2-6, with D possibly TRBD1 on 6 matching bases. This CDR3 is 16 amino acids long. CDR1 is LNHDA, CDR2 SQIVND, per germline (reference sequence). V was trimmed by 6 bases and J by 2 bases, leaving 14 bases between them. The CDR3: CASRIQGLPGANVLTF. The CDR3 nucleotides read TGTGCCAGTAGGATACAGGGTCTCCCTGGGGCCAACGTCCTGACTTTC.

The chain carries TRBV5-1 and TRBJ2-2; the D is unclear. This CDR3 region has 14 residues. V was cut by 0 bases and J by 7 bases, with 10 bases left in between. Germline CDR1 SGHRS, CDR2 YFSETQ. The CDR3 region has the DNA TGCGCCAGCAGCTTGGTAGCCGGTGGCGGGGAGCTGTTTTTT. Translated, it gives CASSLVAGGGELFF.

V gene TRBV18 combines with J gene TRBJ1-1; D gene uncertain. Per the germline V gene, CDR1 is KGHSH and CDR2 is LQKENI. V lost 4 bases to trimming and J lost 3 bases, with 12 bases between them. The CDR3 covers 14 residues. CDR3 DNA: TGTGCCAGCTCACAGCCGGGGATTGACACTGAAGCTTTCTTT. It yields the protein CASSQPGIDTEAFF.

In this sample, this clone turned up once. The rearrangement uses TRBV28 and TRBJ1-1, with TRBD1 as a possible D gene (5 bases). Germline V gene data show CDR1 as MDHEN and CDR2 as SYDVKM. V was shortened by 7 bases and J by 5 bases, with 17 bases between the two germline ends. The length of the CDR3 is 14 residues. The CDR3 DNA reads TGTGCCAGCATCCCGACCGGGGGTGGAACTGAAGCTTTCTTT. As protein: CASIPTGGGTEAFF.

This chain uses TRBV2 with TRBJ1-6, with D perhaps matching TRBD1 (6 bases). V lost 2 bases to trimming and J lost 10 bases, with 15 bases between them. The germline gives CDR1 SNHLY, CDR2 FYNNEI. CDR3 length: 15 residues. The CDR3 is CASSEFTGGRSPLHF. CDR3 DNA sequence: TGTGCCAGCAGTGAATTTACGGGGGGCAGATCACCCCTCCACTTT.

This clone was seen a few times. V is TRBV27 and J is TRBJ2-7; TRBD2 matches at 8 bases. The CDR3 length is 15 residues. The germline V gene has CDR1 MNHEY and CDR2 SMNVEV (reference sequence). The J segment lost 6 bases and the V segment lost 5 bases, leaving 12 bases of the junction unmatched. The CDR3 region has the DNA TGTGCCAGCAGTCCAGCGGGGGCGGGGTTGGGCGAGCAGTACTTC. Residues: CASSPAGAGLGEQYF.

A word on this clone: At one end, the junction sequence differs from germline, possibly due to a read error. V and J are TRBV4-1 and TRBJ1-2; D unclear. Germline loops: CDR1 MGHRA, CDR2 YSYEKL. The CDR3 spans 12 residues. The CDR3 DNA reads TGCGCCAGCAGCCAAGCGAACTCTGGCTACACCTTC. Translated, it gives CASSQANSGYTF.

The chain joins TRBV6-1 to TRBJ2-7, with 8 bases identical to TRBD2. Germline-derived CDR1 and CDR2 are MNHNS and SASEGT. V lost 4 bases, J lost 1 base, and 12 bases stayed unmatched. The CDR3 length is 17 residues. The DNA of the CDR3 is TGTGCCAGCAGTGCAATTACAAGCGGGAGAAGGTCCTACGAGCAGTACTTC. Residues: CASSAITSGRRSYEQYF.

Written as DNA, the CDR3 is TGCGCCAGCAGCTTGGCGGGAAGCCTCACAGATACGCAGTATTTT. Amino acids: CASSLAGSLTDTQYF. The chain combines TRBV5-1 with TRBJ2-3; a possible D gene is TRBD2 (5 bases). The ends were cut back, 0 bases at V and 2 bases at J, with 10 bases in the middle. CDR3 length: 15 amino acids. Germline CDR1 and CDR2: SGHRS and YFSETQ.

The chain couples TRBV5-4 to TRBJ2-1; 9 bases line up with TRBD2. Germline V gene lookup returns CDR1 SGHNT and CDR2 YYREEE (reference sequence). This CDR3 comprises 16 residues. V shed 5 bases and J 5 bases; nucleotides not matched to a gene: 11. CDR3 sequence: CASSYVTSGPNNEQFF. For the CDR3, the DNA is TGTGCCAGCAGTTATGTAACTAGCGGGCCAAACAATGAGCAGTTCTTC.

The chain uses TRBV19 and TRBJ2-1; 9 positions match TRBD2. From germline, CDR1 is LNHDA and CDR2 SQIVND (reference sequence). V trimming: 3 bases; J trimming: 7 bases; junction bases outside the gene matches: 7. There are 15 residues in the CDR3. The CDR3 spells CASSIGGRELNEQFF. The CDR3 DNA follows: TGTGCCAGTAGTATTGGCGGGAGGGAGTTGAATGAGCAGTTCTTC.

The chain combines TRBV7-9 with TRBJ2-1, with no clear D. This CDR3 comprises 16 residues. Trimming removed 0 bases at V and 7 bases at J, with 16 bases between. Per the germline V gene, CDR1 is SEHNR and CDR2 is FQNEAQ (reference sequence). The CDR3 region is CASSLAWQAWLNEQFF. In DNA form, the CDR3 reads TGTGCCAGCAGCTTAGCCTGGCAGGCATGGTTGAATGAGCAGTTCTTC.